The subject of this entry is one T cell receptor (beta chain). Its target is unknown. The length of the CDR3 is 13 residues. V gave up 4 bases and J gave up 2 bases, with 8 bases separating them. Germline CDR1 is SGHTA and CDR2 is FQGNSA. Repertoires were generated with immunoSEQ multiplex PCR, while TCRdb's copy carries only in-frame clones and drops some. The repertoire includes tens of thousands of clones, roughly 80% of them detected once, and 0.7% sits in the top ten. This sample is drawn from a study of OX40 agonist ivuxolimab in advanced cancers. General study results and limits: Low normalized T-cell clonal expansion was additionally recorded for some nonresponders.

The source is an adult with an advanced solid tumor such as melanoma, head and neck, liver or kidney cancer. Specimen: CD4+ or CD8+ T cells sorted from blood, collected in a trial of the OX40 agonist ivuxolimab. The chain combines TRBV7-2 with TRBJ1-2; D call uncertain. This chain's CDR3 is CASSSTANYGYTF. The CDR3 nucleotides read TGTGCCAGCAGCTCTACAGCGAACTATGGCTACACCTTC. The full variable domain, its missing parts supplied by reference TRBV7-2 and TRBJ1-2, is GAGVSQSPSNKVTEKGKDVELRCDPISGHTALYWYRQSLGQGLEFLIYFQGNSAPDKSGLPSDRFSAERTGGSVSTLTIQRTQQEDSAVYLCASSSTANYGYTFGSGTRLTVV.